These T cell receptor beta chains were read from a single sample in a study of T-cell memory formation after mild COVID-19. TCRdb processed the 5' RACE reads anew with MiXCR; each CDR3 protein has one entry. This sample carries approximately 60,000 distinct CDR3 sequences, more than 9% of them seen once, and the ten largest clones take 1.2%. The sequenced sample was PBMCs or a T cell subset sorted from them (not recorded which). These receptors originate from a man aged 18 to 29 who had mild COVID-19 (a few samples of this study predate the infection). Cell type and time point are not known. Each CDR3 is given with its conserved first and last residue.

>TRBV14|TRBJ1-4
CASSHRDRDEKLFF
>TRBV7-3|TRBJ2-3
CASSSGTAPDTQYF
>TRBV4-3|TRBJ1-1
CASSPRRGDEAFF
>TRBV4-2|TRBJ2-2
CASSQPGGSGELFF
>TRBV7-2|TRBJ1-5
CASSPRGYSNQPQHF
>TRBV4-2|TRBJ2-3
CASSRREAALSTDTQYF
>TRBV6-1|TRBJ2-1
CASSEGTIVNEQFF
>TRBV5-1|TRBJ2-2
CATSWTGNTGELFF
>TRBV6-5|TRBJ1-6
CASSRGGTSNSPLHF
>TRBV15|TRBJ2-2
CATSRDVEVLASGGTGELFF
>TRBV12-3/TRBV12-4|TRBJ2-1
CASSPSGASGAYNEQFF
>TRBV18|TRBJ2-5
CASSPQWGRETQYF
>TRBV7-9|TRBJ1-2
CASSQMTVNYGYTF
>TRBV7-6|TRBJ1-3
CASSRTTGGSGNTIYF
>TRBV2|TRBJ2-2
CASKFTGELFF
>TRBV7-2|TRBJ1-2
CASSSPRARSGGYTF
>TRBV7-3|TRBJ2-2
CASSPQAGPGELFF
>TRBV5-1|TRBJ2-3
CASSLAGGADTQYF
>TRBV5-1|TRBJ2-3
CASSLPTGRATDTQYF
>TRBV5-1|TRBJ2-5
CASSLESGARETQYF
>TRBV5-1|TRBJ2-3
CASSPTSGHEDTQYF
>TRBV9|TRBJ1-1
CASSETFGGTEAFF
>TRBV7-9|TRBJ2-5
CASQKGNFQETQYF
>TRBV6-4|TRBJ1-1
CASRREGNTEAFF
>TRBV7-3|TRBJ2-1
CASSQAGGYNEQFF
>TRBV6-1|TRBJ2-7
CASSEATGRPEQYF
>TRBV28|TRBJ1-2
CASSLSEPTGGGYTF
>TRBV7-9|TRBJ2-5
CASSMGGQETQYF
>TRBV7-2|TRBJ2-5
CASSVGGPRTGFAETQYF
>TRBV19|TRBJ2-3
CASQTSYLDTQYF